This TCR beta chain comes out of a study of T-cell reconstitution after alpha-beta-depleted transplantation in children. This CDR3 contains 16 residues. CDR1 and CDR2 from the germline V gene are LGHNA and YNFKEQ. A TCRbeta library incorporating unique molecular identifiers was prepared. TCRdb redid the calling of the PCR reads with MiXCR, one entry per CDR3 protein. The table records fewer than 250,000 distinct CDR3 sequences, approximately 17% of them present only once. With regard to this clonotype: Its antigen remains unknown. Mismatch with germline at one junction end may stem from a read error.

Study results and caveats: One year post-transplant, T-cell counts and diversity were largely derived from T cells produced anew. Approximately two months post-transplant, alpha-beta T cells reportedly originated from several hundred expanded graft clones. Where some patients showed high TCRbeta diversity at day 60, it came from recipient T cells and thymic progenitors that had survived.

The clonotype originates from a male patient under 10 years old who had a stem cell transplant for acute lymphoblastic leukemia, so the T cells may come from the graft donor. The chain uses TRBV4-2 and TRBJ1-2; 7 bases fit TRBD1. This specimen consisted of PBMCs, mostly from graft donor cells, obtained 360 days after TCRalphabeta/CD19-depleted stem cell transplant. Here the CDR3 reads CASSQSGGQYDYAGNF. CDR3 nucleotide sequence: TGTGCCAGCAGCCAATCCGGGGGACAGTATGACTATGCTGGCAACTTC.